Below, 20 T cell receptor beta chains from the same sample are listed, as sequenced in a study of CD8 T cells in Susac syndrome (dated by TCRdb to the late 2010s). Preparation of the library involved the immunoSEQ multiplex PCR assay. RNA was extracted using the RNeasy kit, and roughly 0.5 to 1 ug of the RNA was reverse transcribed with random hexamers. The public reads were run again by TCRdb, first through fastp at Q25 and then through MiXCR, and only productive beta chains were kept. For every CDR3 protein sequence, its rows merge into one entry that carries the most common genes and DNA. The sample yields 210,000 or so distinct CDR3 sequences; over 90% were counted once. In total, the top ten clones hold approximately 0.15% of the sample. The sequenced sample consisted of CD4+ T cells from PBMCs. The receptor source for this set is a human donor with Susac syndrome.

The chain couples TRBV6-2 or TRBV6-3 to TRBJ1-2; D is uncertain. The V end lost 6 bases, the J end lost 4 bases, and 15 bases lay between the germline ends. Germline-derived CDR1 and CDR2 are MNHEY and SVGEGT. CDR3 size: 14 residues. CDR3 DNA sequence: TGTGCCAGCAGCCGGTCAGGACGGATCTATGGCTACACCTTC. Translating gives CASSRSGRIYGYTF.

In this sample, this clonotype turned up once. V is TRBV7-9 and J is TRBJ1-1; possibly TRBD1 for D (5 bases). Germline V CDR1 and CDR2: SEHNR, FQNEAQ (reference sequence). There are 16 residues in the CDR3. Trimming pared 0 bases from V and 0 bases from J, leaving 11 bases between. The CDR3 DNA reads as TGTGCCAGCAGCTTAGCCGCAGACAGCCTGAACACTGAAGCTTTCTTT. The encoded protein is CASSLAADSLNTEAFF.

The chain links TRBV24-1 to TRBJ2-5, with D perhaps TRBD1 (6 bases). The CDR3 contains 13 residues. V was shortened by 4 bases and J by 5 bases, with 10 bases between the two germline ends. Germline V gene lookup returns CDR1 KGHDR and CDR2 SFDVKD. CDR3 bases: TGTGCCACCAGTGAGGGGGCTCGGGAGACCCAGTACTTC. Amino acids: CATSEGARETQYF.

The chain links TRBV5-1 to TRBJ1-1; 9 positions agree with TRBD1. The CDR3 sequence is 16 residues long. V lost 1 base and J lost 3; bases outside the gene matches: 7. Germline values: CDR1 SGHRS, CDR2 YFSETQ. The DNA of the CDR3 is TGCGCCAGCAGCTTGAGGGGACAGGGCCCTGACACTGAAGCTTTCTTT. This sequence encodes CASSLRGQGPDTEAFF.

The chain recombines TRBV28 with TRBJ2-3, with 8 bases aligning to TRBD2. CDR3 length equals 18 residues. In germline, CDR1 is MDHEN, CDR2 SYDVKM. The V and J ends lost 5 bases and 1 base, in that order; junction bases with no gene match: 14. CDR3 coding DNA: TGTGCCAGCAGTATAGCGCCGAGACTAGCGCTCGGCACAGATACGCAGTATTTT. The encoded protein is CASSIAPRLALGTDTQYF.

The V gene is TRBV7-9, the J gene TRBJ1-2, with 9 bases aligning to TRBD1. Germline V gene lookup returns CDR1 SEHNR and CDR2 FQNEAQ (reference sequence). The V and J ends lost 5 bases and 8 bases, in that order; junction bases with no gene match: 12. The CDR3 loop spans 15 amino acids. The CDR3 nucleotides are TGTGCCAGCAGCCCCGGGGGACAGGGAACACGAGGCTACACCTTC. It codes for CASSPGGQGTRGYTF.

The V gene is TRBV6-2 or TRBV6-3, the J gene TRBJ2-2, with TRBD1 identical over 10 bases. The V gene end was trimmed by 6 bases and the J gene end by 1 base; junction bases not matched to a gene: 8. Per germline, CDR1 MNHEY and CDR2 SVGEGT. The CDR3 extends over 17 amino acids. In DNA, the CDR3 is TGTGCCAGCAGGCTGACAGGGGGCACCCTGAACACCGGGGAGCTGTTTTTT. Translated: CASRLTGGTLNTGELFF.

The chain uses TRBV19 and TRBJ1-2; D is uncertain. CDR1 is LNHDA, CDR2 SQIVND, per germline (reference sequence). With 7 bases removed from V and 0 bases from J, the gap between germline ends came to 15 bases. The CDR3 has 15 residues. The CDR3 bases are TGTGCCAGTACCCACCGGACGGTCGCTAACTATGGCTACACCTTC. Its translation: CASTHRTVANYGYTF. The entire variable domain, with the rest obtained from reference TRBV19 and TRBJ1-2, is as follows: DGGITQSPKYLFRKEGQNVTLSCEQNLNHDAMYWYRQDPGQGLRLIYYSQIVNDFQKGDIAEGYSVSREKKESFPLTVTSAQKNPTAFYLCASTHRTVANYGYTFGSGTRLTVV.

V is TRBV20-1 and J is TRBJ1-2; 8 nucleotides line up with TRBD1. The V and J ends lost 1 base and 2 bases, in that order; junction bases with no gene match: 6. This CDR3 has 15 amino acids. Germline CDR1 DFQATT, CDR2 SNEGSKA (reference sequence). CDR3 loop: CSARGGQGPNYGYTF. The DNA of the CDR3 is TGCAGTGCTAGAGGTGGACAGGGCCCCAACTATGGCTACACCTTC.

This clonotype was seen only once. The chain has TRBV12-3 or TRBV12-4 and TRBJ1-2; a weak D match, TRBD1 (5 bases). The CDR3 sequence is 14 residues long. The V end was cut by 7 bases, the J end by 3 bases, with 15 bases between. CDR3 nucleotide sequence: TGTGCCAGCACGCGGGGCCAGGGATACTATGGCTACACCTTC. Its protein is CASTRGQGYYGYTF.

Written as DNA, the CDR3 is TGTGCCTGGAGTCCCACTTGGGGGGCAAGGGAAAAACTGTTTTTT. Protein sequence: CAWSPTWGAREKLFF. The chain couples TRBV30 to TRBJ1-4; maybe TRBD1 (6 bases). The CDR3 is 15 amino acids. CDR1 and CDR2 (germline): GTSNPN, SVGIG (reference sequence). Trimming cost V 2 bases and J 8 bases, with 18 bases left between them.

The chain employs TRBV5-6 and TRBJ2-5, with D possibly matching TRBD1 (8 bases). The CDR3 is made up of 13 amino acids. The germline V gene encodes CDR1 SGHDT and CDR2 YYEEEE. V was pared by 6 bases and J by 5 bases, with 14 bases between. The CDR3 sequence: CASNLQGGETQYF. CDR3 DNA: TGTGCCAGCAACTTACAGGGGGGGGAGACCCAGTACTTC. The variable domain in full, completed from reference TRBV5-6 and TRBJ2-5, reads DAGVTQSPTHLIKTRGQQVTLRCSPKSGHDTVSWYQQALGQGPQFIFQYYEEEERQRGNFPDRFSGHQFPNYSSELNVNALLLGDSALYLCASNLQGGETQYFGPGTRLLVL.

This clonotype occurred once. In nucleotides, the CDR3 is TGTGCCAGCAGTCCGGTTAACTATGGCTACACCTTC. Translating it yields CASSPVNYGYTF. The gene calls are TRBV7-9 and TRBJ1-2; D is undetermined. Germline CDR1 is SEHNR and CDR2 is FQNEAQ (reference sequence). CDR3 length: 12 amino acids. With 6 bases removed from V and 1 base from J, the gap between germline ends came to 6 bases.

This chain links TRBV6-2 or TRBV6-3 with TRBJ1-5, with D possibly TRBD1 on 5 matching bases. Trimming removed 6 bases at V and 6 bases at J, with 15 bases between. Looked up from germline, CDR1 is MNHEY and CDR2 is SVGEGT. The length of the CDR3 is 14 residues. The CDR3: CASRHQAQAQPQHF. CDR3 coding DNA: TGTGCCAGCAGACACCAAGCACAGGCTCAGCCCCAGCATTTT.

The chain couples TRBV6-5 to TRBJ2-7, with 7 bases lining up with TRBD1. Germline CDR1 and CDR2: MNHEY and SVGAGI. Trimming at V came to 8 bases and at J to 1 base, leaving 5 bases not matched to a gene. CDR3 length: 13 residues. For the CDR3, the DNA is TGTGCCAGCCGGGACAGACCTTCCTACGAGCAGTACTTC. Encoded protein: CASRDRPSYEQYF.

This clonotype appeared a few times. The CDR3 sequence: CASSYINQPQHF. For the CDR3, the DNA is TGTGCCAGCAGTTACATCAATCAGCCCCAGCATTTT. This chain joins TRBV6-5 and TRBJ1-5; D gene unclear. The CDR3 covers 12 residues. Germline loops: CDR1 MNHEY, CDR2 SVGAGI. V lost 2 bases and J lost 3, with 2 bases in between.

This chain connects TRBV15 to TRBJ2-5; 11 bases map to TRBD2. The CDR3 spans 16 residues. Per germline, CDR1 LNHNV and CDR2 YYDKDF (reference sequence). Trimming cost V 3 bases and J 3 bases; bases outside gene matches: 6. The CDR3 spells CATSSLLAGGEETQYF. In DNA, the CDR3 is TGTGCCACCAGCAGTCTATTAGCGGGGGGGGAAGAGACCCAGTACTTC.

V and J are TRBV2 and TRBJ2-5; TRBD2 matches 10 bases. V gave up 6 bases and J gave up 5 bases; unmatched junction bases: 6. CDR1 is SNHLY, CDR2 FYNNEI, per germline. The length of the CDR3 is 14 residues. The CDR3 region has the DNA TGTGCCAGCAGAGTCGGGACTAGCGCCGAGACCCAGTACTTC. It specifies CASRVGTSAETQYF. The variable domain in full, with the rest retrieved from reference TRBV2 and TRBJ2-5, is EPEVTQTPSHQVTQMGQEVILRCVPISNHLYFYWYRQILGQKVEFLVSFYNNEISEKSEIFDDQFSVERPDGSNFTLKIRSTKLEDSAMYFCASRVGTSAETQYFGPGTRLLVL.

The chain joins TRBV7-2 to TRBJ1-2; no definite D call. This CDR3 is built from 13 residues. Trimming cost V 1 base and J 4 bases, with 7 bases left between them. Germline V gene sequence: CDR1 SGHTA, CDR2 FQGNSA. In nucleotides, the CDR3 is TGTGCCAGCAGCTTAGACGCCGGCTATGGCTACACCTTC. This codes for CASSLDAGYGYTF.

CDR3 in amino acids: CASSLPGGVEGYTF. CDR3 nucleotide sequence: TGTGCCAGCAGCCTCCCCGGAGGGGTTGAGGGCTACACCTTC. The chain combines TRBV5-4 with TRBJ1-2, with D possibly matching TRBD1 (5 bases). CDR1 SGHNT and CDR2 YYREEE come from the germline V gene (reference sequence). This CDR3 region has 14 residues. V was pared by 4 bases and J by 8 bases, with 18 bases between.